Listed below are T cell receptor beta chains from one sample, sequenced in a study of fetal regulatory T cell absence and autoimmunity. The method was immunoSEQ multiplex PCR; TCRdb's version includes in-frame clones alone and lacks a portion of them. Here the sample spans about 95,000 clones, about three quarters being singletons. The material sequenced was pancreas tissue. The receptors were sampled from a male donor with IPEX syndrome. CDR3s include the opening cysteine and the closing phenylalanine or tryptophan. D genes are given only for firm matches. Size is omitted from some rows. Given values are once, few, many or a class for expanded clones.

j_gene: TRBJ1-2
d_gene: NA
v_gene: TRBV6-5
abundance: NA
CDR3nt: TGTGCCAGCAGTCCGACAGGAGCTAACTATGGCTACACCTTC
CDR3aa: CASSPTGANYGYTF

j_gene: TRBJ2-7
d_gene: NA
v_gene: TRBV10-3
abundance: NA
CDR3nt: TGTGCCATCAGGACCCCCTTGGCCTACGAGCAGTACTTC
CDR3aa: CAIRTPLAYEQYF

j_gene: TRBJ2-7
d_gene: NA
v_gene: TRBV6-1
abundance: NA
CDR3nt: TGTGCCCGAGACTCCTACGAGCAGTACTTC
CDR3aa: CARDSYEQYF

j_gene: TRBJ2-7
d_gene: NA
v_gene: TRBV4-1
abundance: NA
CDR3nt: TGCGCCAGCAGCCCCCTGGGACACAGGTCCTCCTACGAGCAGTACTTC
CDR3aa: CASSPLGHRSSYEQYF

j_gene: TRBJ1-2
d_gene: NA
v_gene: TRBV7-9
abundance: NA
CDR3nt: TGTGCCAGCAGCTTAGCGCAGGGCATTCGGTATGGCTACACCTTC
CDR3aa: CASSLAQGIRYGYTF

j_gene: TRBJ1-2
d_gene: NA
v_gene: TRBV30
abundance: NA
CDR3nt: TGTGCCTGGAGCGGTCAGGCTGGCCCCGGCTACACCTTC
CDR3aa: CAWSGQAGPGYTF

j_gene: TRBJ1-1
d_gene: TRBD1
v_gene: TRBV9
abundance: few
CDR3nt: TGTGCCAGCAGCCCAGGGGGGACAGGTGAAGCTTTCTTT
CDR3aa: CASSPGGTGEAFF

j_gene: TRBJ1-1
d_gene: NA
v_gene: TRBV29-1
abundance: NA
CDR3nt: TGCAGCGTTGAAGCGGGGAACACTGAAGCTTTCTTT
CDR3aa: CSVEAGNTEAFF

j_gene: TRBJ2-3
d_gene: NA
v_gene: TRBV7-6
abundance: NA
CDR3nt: TGTGCCAGCAGCTCCCTGGGGAGCACAGATACGCAGTATTTT
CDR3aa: CASSSLGSTDTQYF

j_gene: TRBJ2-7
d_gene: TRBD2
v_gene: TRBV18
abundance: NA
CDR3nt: TGTGCCAGCTCACCACGCCGCTCGACTAGCGATGAGCAGTACTTC
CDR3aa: CASSPRRSTSDEQYF

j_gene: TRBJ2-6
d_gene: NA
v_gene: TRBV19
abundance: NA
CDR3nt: TGTGCCAGTTGTAACGGTGAGGGCCTCGTCCTGACTTTC
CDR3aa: CASCNGEGLVLTF

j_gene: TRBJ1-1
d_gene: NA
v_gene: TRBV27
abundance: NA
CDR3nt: TGTGCCAGCAGTCCCTACAGGAGGACTGAAGCTTTCTTT
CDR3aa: CASSPYRRTEAFF

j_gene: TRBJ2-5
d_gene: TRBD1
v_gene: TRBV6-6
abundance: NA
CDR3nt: TGTGCCAGCAGCCGGGACAGGGATCGGCAAGAGACCCAGTACTTC
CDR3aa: CASSRDRDRQETQYF

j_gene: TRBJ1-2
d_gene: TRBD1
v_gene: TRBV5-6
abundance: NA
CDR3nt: TGTGCCAGCAGAGTGACAGGGGGCTATGGCTACACCTTC
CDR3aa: CASRVTGGYGYTF

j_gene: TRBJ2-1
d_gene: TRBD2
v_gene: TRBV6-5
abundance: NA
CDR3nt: TGTGCCAGCTCATTGGGACTAGCGCCCTACAATGAGCAGTTCTTC
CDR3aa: CASSLGLAPYNEQFF

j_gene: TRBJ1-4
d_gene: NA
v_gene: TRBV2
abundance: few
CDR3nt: TGTGCCAGCGGGAGGATTGGAGCTAATGAAAAACTGTTTTTT
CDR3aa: CASGRIGANEKLFF

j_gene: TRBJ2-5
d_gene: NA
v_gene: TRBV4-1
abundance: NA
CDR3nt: TGCGCCAGCAGTGAACGTCCGGAGACCCAGTACTTC
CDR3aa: CASSERPETQYF

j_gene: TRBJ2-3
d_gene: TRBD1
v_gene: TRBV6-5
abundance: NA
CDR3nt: TGTGCCAGCAGTTTCAAACAGGGGGCGAGGACAGATACGCAGTATTTT
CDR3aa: CASSFKQGARTDTQYF

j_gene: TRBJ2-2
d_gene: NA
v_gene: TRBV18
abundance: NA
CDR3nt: TGTGCCAGCTCACCAACGGGGGCGAACACCGGGGAGCTGTTTTTT
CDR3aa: CASSPTGANTGELFF